Shown below are 19 T cell receptor beta chains from a single sample sequenced in a study of T cell responses to AZD1222 COVID-19 vaccine (dated by TCRdb to the early 2020s). The label giving this sample's time point can be read as: baseline before first vaccination. Libraries were prepared through the immunoSEQ multiplex PCR assay. This immuneACCESS table, as held by TCRdb, lists in-frame sequences with V and J called but not all clones. Of the missing ones, under half trace to an unresolved V gene in checked studies; the others have no known cause. This sample comprises 180,000 or so clones, 90% to 95% of them detected only once. 0.6% to 0.7% of the sample is held by the ten biggest clonotypes. Here the sequenced sample was peripheral blood, taken on day 0 of AZD1222 vaccination. The receptors originated from an adult in good health.

The sample holds a few counts of this clone. The rearrangement uses TRBV20-1 and TRBJ2-7; no reliable D call. V lost 6 bases and J 6 bases, leaving 12 bases between the germline ends. The germline V gene encodes CDR1 DFQATT and CDR2 SNEGSKA (reference sequence). The CDR3 loop spans 11 amino acids. This CDR3 reads CSAEGRSEQYF. The CDR3 nucleotides are TGCAGTGCAGAAGGCCGCTCCGAGCAGTACTTC.

This CDR3 is CASSEVQDSFEAFF. Here the CDR3 DNA reads TGTGCCAGCAGCGAAGTCCAAGACAGTTTTGAAGCTTTCTTT. This sequence joins TRBV7-9 and TRBJ1-1, with D maybe TRBD1 (5 bases). V gave up 5 bases and J gave up 7 bases, with 17 bases separating them. The CDR3 runs 14 residues. In germline, CDR1 is SEHNR, CDR2 FQNEAQ (reference sequence).

This rearrangement joins TRBV6-5 to TRBJ2-5; no firm D call. Trimming cost V 6 bases and J 2 bases, with 13 bases left between them. The CDR3 is made up of 14 amino acids. The V gene's germline CDR1 is MNHEY and CDR2 SVGAGI. The chain's CDR3 is CASRKIGSQETQYF. In DNA, the CDR3 is TGTGCCAGCAGGAAAATCGGCAGTCAAGAGACCCAGTACTTC.

The rearrangement links TRBV25-1 to TRBJ1-1; a weak D match, TRBD1 (5 bases). This CDR3 is 11 amino acids long. The germline V gene has CDR1 MGHDK and CDR2 SYGVNS. V lost 3 bases and J 6 bases, leaving 5 bases between the germline ends. CDR3 bases: TGTGCCAGCAGTGAGACAGCTGAAGCTTTCTTT. The encoded protein is CASSETAEAFF.

The rearrangement uses TRBV19 and TRBJ1-6; 8 nucleotides match TRBD1. V lost 3 bases, J lost 9 bases, and 7 bases stayed unmatched. Germline CDR1 and CDR2: LNHDA and SQIVND (reference sequence). The CDR3 has 15 amino acids. This CDR3 reads CASSIAGQAFSPLHF. In DNA, the CDR3 is TGTGCCAGTAGTATTGCGGGACAGGCTTTTTCACCCCTCCACTTT.

This clone appeared a single time. The rearrangement joins TRBV18 to TRBJ2-2, with 7 positions matching TRBD1. V lost 6 bases, J lost 4 bases, and 8 bases stayed unmatched. Germline V gene lookup returns CDR1 KGHSH and CDR2 LQKENI. The CDR3 is 15 residues long. The CDR3 DNA sequence: TGTGCCAGCTCCCACTCGGGACAGCCCACCGGGGAGCTGTTTTTT. This encodes CASSHSGQPTGELFF.

This chain connects TRBV11-3 to TRBJ2-1; 10 positions match TRBD2. Unmatched junction bases numbered 8, after V lost 3 bases and J lost 9 bases. The CDR3 consists of 15 residues. Germline-derived CDR1 and CDR2 are SGHNT and YENEEA. The CDR3 coding sequence is TGTGCCAGCAGCTTTGGGGTAGCGGGAGGCTCTGAGCAGTTCTTC. It is translated as CASSFGVAGGSEQFF.

V and J are TRBV7-9 and TRBJ1-2; D not certain. The V gene's germline CDR1 is SEHNR and CDR2 FQNEAQ (reference sequence). The V end was cut by 4 bases, the J end by 5 bases, with 14 bases between. The CDR3 covers 14 residues. The CDR3 reads CASSYALSGYGYTF. For the CDR3, the DNA is TGTGCCAGCAGCTACGCGTTGTCTGGGTATGGCTACACCTTC.

This rearrangement joins TRBV19 to TRBJ1-3; D perhaps matches TRBD1 (5 bases). V lost 4 bases, J lost 2 bases, and 9 bases lay in between. CDR1 and CDR2 (germline): LNHDA, SQIVND (reference sequence). The CDR3 length is 14 residues. CDR3 DNA sequence: TGTGCCAGTAGTACAGGGATCACTGGAAACACCATATATTTT. As protein: CASSTGITGNTIYF.

The chain couples TRBV7-9 to TRBJ1-2, with 9 bases lining up with TRBD1. Germline V gene data show CDR1 as SEHNR and CDR2 as FQNEAQ (reference sequence). V lost 5 bases to trimming and J lost 2 bases; unmatched junction nucleotides: 12. The CDR3 is 17 residues long. CDR3 DNA: TGTGCCAGCAGCCCCCCGGAGGGACAGGGACCAAACTATGGCTACACCTTC. This codes for CASSPPEGQGPNYGYTF. The full variable domain, its missing parts supplied by reference TRBV7-9 and TRBJ1-2, is DTGVSQNPRHKITKRGQNVTFRCDPISEHNRLYWYRQTLGQGPEFLTYFQNEAQLEKSRLLSDRFSAERPKGSFSTLEIQRTEQGDSAMYLCASSPPEGQGPNYGYTFGSGTRLTVV.

The gene calls are TRBV28 and TRBJ2-3; TRBD1 matches at 8 bases. After removal of 10 bases from V and 5 bases from J, the junction contained 11 bases not matched to a gene. The CDR3 length is 14 residues. The germline V gene has CDR1 MDHEN and CDR2 SYDVKM. The CDR3 loop reads CATRSGGLGDTQYF. CDR3 bases: TGTGCCACCCGTTCAGGGGGCCTTGGAGATACGCAGTATTTT.

This sequence joins TRBV7-6 and TRBJ2-1, with 9 bases identical to TRBD1. The V segment lost 2 bases and the J segment 5 bases; nucleotides outside the gene matches: 10. CDR3 size: 17 residues. Germline loops: CDR1 SGHVS, CDR2 FNYEAQ. CDR3: CASSLRTGDLGHNEQFF. DNA of the CDR3: TGTGCCAGCAGCTTAAGGACAGGGGATTTAGGGCACAATGAGCAGTTCTTC.

The rearrangement uses TRBV29-1 and TRBJ1-2; weak D call: TRBD1 (5 bases). CDR1 and CDR2 from the germline V gene are SQVTM and ANQGSEA. V was cut by 4 bases and J by 4 bases, with 13 bases left in between. The CDR3 extends over 13 amino acids. In nucleotides, the CDR3 is TGCAGCGTTGGGGGGTGGCAGTCCTATGGCTACACCTTC. Encoded protein: CSVGGWQSYGYTF.

This sequence joins TRBV6-6 and TRBJ1-5; 7 nucleotides align to TRBD1. Germline CDR1 is MNHNY and CDR2 is SVGAGI (reference sequence). Germline trimming cut 7 bases from V and 4 bases from J; bases unmatched to any gene: 10. The length of the CDR3 is 15 residues. CDR3 residues: CASTQGQNLNQPQHF. The DNA of the CDR3 is TGTGCCAGCACCCAGGGACAGAACTTGAATCAGCCCCAGCATTTT.

The rearrangement joins TRBV30 to TRBJ1-1; no clear D. This CDR3 region has 11 residues. V was cut by 5 bases and J by 7 bases, with 11 bases left in between. Germline CDR1 and CDR2: GTSNPN and SVGIG (reference sequence). Here the CDR3 DNA reads TGTGCCTGGCGGCCGGTCGGTGAAGCTTTCTTT. Translation gives CAWRPVGEAFF.

This rearrangement joins TRBV7-9 to TRBJ1-2, with D uncertain. Germline loops: CDR1 SEHNR, CDR2 FQNEAQ (reference sequence). This CDR3 is built from 15 residues. V gave up 5 bases and J gave up 2 bases, with 15 bases separating them. DNA of the CDR3: TGTGCCAGCAGCCTCTCTACACATCTAAACTATGGCTACACCTTC. It is translated as CASSLSTHLNYGYTF.

This CDR3 is CASSRTSGTPNEQFF. For the CDR3, the DNA is TGTGCCAGCAGCCGGACTAGCGGGACTCCCAATGAGCAGTTCTTC. V and J are TRBV7-3 and TRBJ2-1; 12 positions agree with TRBD2. This CDR3 comprises 15 residues. V trimming: 5 bases; J trimming: 6 bases; junction bases outside the gene matches: 5. CDR1 SGHTA and CDR2 FQGTGA come from the germline V gene.

The J gene is TRBJ2-1, the V gene TRBV29-1; no firm D call. The CDR3 length is 14 residues. Germline V lookup: CDR1 SQVTM, CDR2 ANQGSEA. The V end lost 6 bases, the J end lost 7 bases, and 19 bases lay between the germline ends. The CDR3 reads CSVERALGLNEQFF. Here the CDR3 DNA reads TGCAGCGTCGAAAGGGCTCTAGGGCTTAATGAGCAGTTCTTC.

J is TRBJ2-1 and V is TRBV27; D remains unclear. V lost 3 bases to trimming and J lost 8 bases, with 8 bases between them. CDR3 length: 12 residues. The germline CDR1 and CDR2 sequences are MNHEY and SMNVEV (reference sequence). The DNA for the CDR3 is TGTGCCAGCAGTTTGGCCGCGGATGAGCAGTTCTTC. Protein product: CASSLAADEQFF.